Only a few counts were recorded for the clone carrying this T cell receptor beta chain. Its antigen is still unknown. The sample comes from a study of T-cell memory formation after mild COVID-19. Study as a whole: TCR clusters were mostly donor specific.

General observations from the study: Contracting clones from day 15 to 85 had balanced CD4/CD8; later expanders favoured CD4+. The study found contracting CD4+ clones mainly in CM and EM and contracting CD8+ clones in EMRA.

MiXCR, run by TCRdb on the 5' RACE reads, gives a single entry per CDR3 protein. The sample consists of 150,000 to 200,000 distinct CDR3 sequences, 16% of them appearing once. The CDR3 has 15 amino acids. The ends were cut back, 0 bases at V and 3 bases at J, with 13 bases in the middle. Germline-derived CDR1 and CDR2 are SGHNT and YYREEE (reference sequence). This rearrangement joins TRBV5-4 to TRBJ2-7; no firm D call. Sequencing was carried out using PBMCs or a T cell subset sorted from them (not recorded which). This TCR was recovered from an adult woman who had mild COVID-19 (a few samples of this study predate the infection). Cell type and time point are not known. In DNA form, the CDR3 reads TGTGCCAGCAGCTTGGACTCATCGGTCTACTACGAGCAGTACTTC. Protein sequence: CASSLDSSVYYEQYF.